The TCR beta chain described here comes from a study of blood T cell repertoires in COVID-19. Study-wide background: Specimens from acute and convalescent COVID-19 originated in the United States, Italy and Spain. From T cells, B-cell-depleted T cells, or PBMCs came the material, which was cDNA or gDNA.

Some clones are missing from TCRdb's copy, which holds only in-frame ones; the method was immunoSEQ multiplex PCR. This table holds some 10,000 clones, over 80% found once. Germline-derived CDR1 and CDR2 are SGHVS and FQNEAQ. V lost 5 bases to trimming and J lost 7 bases, with 9 bases between them. This CDR3 spans 12 amino acids. This TCR was sampled from a human donor in a cohort sampled during active COVID-19. The chain has TRBV7-8 and TRBJ2-1; possible D gene TRBD1, 5 bases. The sequencing sample was made of peripheral blood. The CDR3 here is CASSERQNEQFF. CDR3 nucleotide sequence: TGTGCCAGCAGCGAGAGACAGAATGAGCAGTTCTTC.